Each of the 21 T cell receptor beta chains below was sequenced from the same sample in a study of shared clonotypes between healthy human individuals. The table came from immunoSEQ multiplex PCR; TCRdb's copy has only in-frame clones and leaves some out. The table lists millions of clones, roughly nine tenths of them singletons. Sequencing was carried out using naive CD4+ T cells sorted from blood. Documented subset: CD45RA+ positively selected. These receptors all stem from a young man in good health.

The genes are TRBV7-2 and TRBJ2-2; 7 bases are shared with TRBD1. Looked up from germline, CDR1 is SGHTA and CDR2 is FQGNSA. J lost 4 bases, V lost 6 bases, and 5 bases had no gene match. This CDR3 has 14 amino acids. This CDR3 reads CASRPTGATGELFF. For the CDR3, the DNA is TGTGCCAGCAGACCTACAGGGGCCACCGGGGAGCTGTTTTTT.

Regarding this clone: A read error may account for a junction end that differs from germline. This rearrangement joins TRBV7-2 to TRBJ2-5; D is possibly TRBD1 (6 bases). The CDR3 totals 12 residues. Germline CDR1 SGHTA, CDR2 FQGNSA. The CDR3 coding sequence is TGTGCCAGCAGCTTATTTCCCAGGGGCCCAGACTTC. The encoded protein is CASSLFPRGPDF.

The chain combines TRBV5-4 with TRBJ2-1; 7 positions agree with TRBD2. The CDR3 has 16 amino acids. V was clipped by 4 bases and J by 1 base; unmatched bases: 8. CDR1 is SGHNT and CDR2 is YYREEE in the germline V gene (reference sequence). The CDR3 loop reads CASSSHGGESYNEQFF. The DNA for the CDR3 is TGTGCCAGCAGCAGTCATGGGGGGGAGTCCTACAATGAGCAGTTCTTC.

The table lists this clone with a count of one. This rearrangement joins TRBV5-1 to TRBJ1-4, with D tentatively TRBD1 (5 bases). The CDR3 loop spans 15 amino acids. Trimming took 4 bases from V and 5 from J, leaving 15 bases between them. Germline CDR1 SGHRS, CDR2 YFSETQ. The CDR3, as DNA: TGCGCCAGCAGCCGCGTCGGGAGGGACAATGAAAAACTGTTTTTT. Translated, it gives CASSRVGRDNEKLFF.

The V call is TRBV27, the J call TRBJ1-2; 8 bases are a match to TRBD1. The CDR3 consists of 16 residues. Per germline, CDR1 MNHEY and CDR2 SMNVEV (reference sequence). The trim removed 5 bases at V and 10 bases at J, leaving 18 bases unmatched. The CDR3 sequence: CASSPRTGWGFDLYTF. The CDR3 DNA reads TGTGCCAGCAGTCCTAGGACAGGGTGGGGTTTTGACCTCTACACCTTC.

The chain combines TRBV5-6 with TRBJ2-3; TRBD2 matches 7 bases. V was clipped by 2 bases and J by 0 bases; unmatched bases: 3. Germline loops: CDR1 SGHDT, CDR2 YYEEEE. The CDR3 is made up of 15 amino acids. CDR3 sequence: CASSLLALSTDTQYF. The CDR3 DNA reads as TGTGCCAGCAGCTTACTAGCGTTAAGCACAGATACGCAGTATTTT.

A few counts support this clone. V gene TRBV5-1 combines with J gene TRBJ1-1; D is possibly TRBD1 (5 bases). The V and J ends lost 4 bases and 7 bases respectively, with 11 bases between them. The germline CDR1 and CDR2 sequences are SGHRS and YFSETQ. The CDR3 is 12 residues long. This CDR3 reads CASSKGTGEAFF. The CDR3 nucleotides are TGCGCCAGCAGCAAGGGCACAGGTGAAGCTTTCTTT.

Concerning this clone: This sample also contains other DNA sequences that code for the same CDR3. The V and J genes are TRBV5-1 and TRBJ2-5; 11 positions agree with TRBD2. Germline loops: CDR1 SGHRS, CDR2 YFSETQ. V was clipped by 0 bases and J by 5 bases; unmatched bases: 3. The length of the CDR3 is 15 residues. The CDR3 spells CASSLGLAGSETQYF. Written as DNA, the CDR3 is TGCGCCAGCAGCTTGGGACTAGCGGGGTCCGAGACCCAGTACTTC.

This rearrangement joins TRBV30 to TRBJ2-2; 7 bases line up with TRBD1. V shed 2 bases, J shed 3 bases, and the junction held 9 bases outside the gene matches. CDR3 length equals 16 residues. The germline CDR1 and CDR2 sequences are GTSNPN and SVGIG (reference sequence). CDR3 in amino acids: CAWSISGTDHTGELFF. The CDR3, as DNA: TGTGCCTGGAGTATCTCCGGGACAGACCACACCGGGGAGCTGTTTTTT. Full variable domain (outside the CDR3, taken from reference TRBV30 and TRBJ2-2): SQTIHQWPATLVQPVGSPLSLECTVEGTSNPNLYWYRQAAGRGLQLLFYSVGIGQISSEVPQNLSASRPQDRQFILSSKKLLLSDSGFYLCAWSISGTDHTGELFFGEGSRLTVL.

The V and J genes are TRBV7-9 and TRBJ1-1; D remains unclear. Germline loops: CDR1 SEHNR, CDR2 FQNEAQ (reference sequence). The CDR3 contains 13 residues. Deletions cut 5 bases from V and 7 bases from J, with 14 bases between. The CDR3 DNA sequence: TGTGCCAGCAGCCTTCCCGAGTGGGGTGAAGCTTTCTTT. Translated, it gives CASSLPEWGEAFF.

V gene TRBV27 combines with J gene TRBJ2-3; no clear D gene. Germline lookup yields CDR1 MNHEY and CDR2 SMNVEV (reference sequence). The V and J ends lost 5 bases and 2 bases respectively, with 8 bases between them. The CDR3 loop spans 13 amino acids. CDR3 sequence (DNA): TGTGCCAGCAGTATCCTTCACACAGATACGCAGTATTTT. Amino acid sequence: CASSILHTDTQYF.

This chain links TRBV5-1 with TRBJ2-5; tentative D call: TRBD1 (6 bases). This CDR3 region has 13 residues. Germline V CDR1 and CDR2: SGHRS, YFSETQ. V was cut by 6 bases and J by 3 bases, with 12 bases left in between. The CDR3 sequence: CASTRGPEETQYF. CDR3 DNA: TGCGCCAGCACCAGGGGCCCGGAAGAGACCCAGTACTTC.

About this clone: Distinct nucleotide sequences in the sample also encode this CDR3. The rearrangement links TRBV30 to TRBJ1-2; D not certain. The V and J ends lost 5 bases and 3 bases respectively, with 7 bases between them. The CDR3 sequence is 11 residues long. The germline CDR1 and CDR2 sequences are GTSNPN and SVGIG (reference sequence). This CDR3 reads CAWGRDYGYTF. CDR3 in DNA: TGTGCCTGGGGACGGGACTATGGCTACACCTTC.

The J gene is TRBJ2-5, the V gene TRBV4-1; D is perhaps TRBD1 (6 bases). CDR1 MGHRA and CDR2 YSYEKL come from the germline V gene. This CDR3 contains 15 residues. With 1 base removed from V and 3 bases from J, the gap between germline ends came to 12 bases. The CDR3 here is CASSQVQGPEETQYF. DNA for the CDR3: TGCGCCAGCAGCCAAGTACAGGGCCCTGAAGAGACCCAGTACTTC.

V and J are TRBV19 and TRBJ2-1; 10 bases fit TRBD2. The CDR3 is made up of 16 amino acids. Germline loops: CDR1 LNHDA, CDR2 SQIVND (reference sequence). The V segment lost 5 bases and the J segment 4 bases; nucleotides outside the gene matches: 8. The CDR3 loop is CASSAHIAGGYNEQFF. CDR3 bases: TGTGCCAGTAGTGCCCACATAGCGGGAGGTTACAATGAGCAGTTCTTC. The full variable domain, with the rest looked up from reference TRBV19 and TRBJ2-1, is DGGITQSPKYLFRKEGQNVTLSCEQNLNHDAMYWYRQDPGQGLRLIYYSQIVNDFQKGDIAEGYSVSREKKESFPLTVTSAQKNPTAFYLCASSAHIAGGYNEQFFGPGTRLTVL.

V usage is TRBV4-3 and J usage is TRBJ2-5; D is perhaps TRBD1 or TRBD2 (6 bases each). The CDR3 has 15 residues. Germline CDR1 is LGHNA and CDR2 is YSLEER. Trimming removed 1 base from V and 1 base from J, with 10 bases in between. As DNA, the CDR3 is TGCGCCAGCAGCCAAGCAGGGGACTTCCAAGAGACCCAGTACTTC. Its translation: CASSQAGDFQETQYF.

The CDR3: CASSTGIGEETQYF. The CDR3 nucleotides read TGCGCCAGCAGCACGGGGATAGGAGAAGAGACCCAGTACTTC. The V and J genes are TRBV5-1 and TRBJ2-5; D might be TRBD2 (5 bases). The CDR3 runs to 14 residues. Germline V lookup: CDR1 SGHRS, CDR2 YFSETQ. The V end lost 4 bases, the J end lost 3 bases, and 13 bases lay between the germline ends.

This sequence joins TRBV27 and TRBJ2-2, with TRBD2 as a possible D gene (5 bases). The CDR3 has 16 residues. The V gene's germline CDR1 is MNHEY and CDR2 SMNVEV (reference sequence). Trimming removed 7 bases at V and 2 bases at J, with 17 bases between. CDR3 nucleotide sequence: TGTGCCAGCATTCCAATTGGCGGGCGAAACACCGGGGAGCTGTTTTTT. Its translation: CASIPIGGRNTGELFF.

The J gene is TRBJ2-3, the V gene TRBV28; 12 bases are shared with TRBD2. The CDR3 is made up of 17 amino acids. J gave up 0 bases and V 4 bases, and 5 bases lay outside the gene matches. Germline V gene lookup returns CDR1 MDHEN and CDR2 SYDVKM. The CDR3 nucleotides are TGTGCCAGCAGTTGGGGACTAGCGGGTTCTAGCACAGATACGCAGTATTTT. This codes for CASSWGLAGSSTDTQYF.

The CDR3 nucleotides are TGTGCCAGCAGCTCAGGGAAGGATGGCTACACCTTC. Amino acids: CASSSGKDGYTF. This chain uses TRBV5-6 with TRBJ1-2; perhaps TRBD1 as D (5 bases). CDR3 length: 12 residues. Trimming shortened V by 3 bases and J by 6 bases, and 9 bases separated the two germline ends. From germline, CDR1 is SGHDT and CDR2 YYEEEE. Full variable domain (remainder filled in from reference TRBV5-6 and TRBJ1-2): DAGVTQSPTHLIKTRGQQVTLRCSPKSGHDTVSWYQQALGQGPQFIFQYYEEEERQRGNFPDRFSGHQFPNYSSELNVNALLLGDSALYLCASSSGKDGYTFGSGTRLTVV.

This clone has a single count. CDR3 protein: CASSPRGADEKLFF. The CDR3 DNA reads TGTGCCAGCTCACCACGAGGGGCGGATGAAAAACTGTTTTTT. The chain has TRBV18 and TRBJ1-4, with a weak D call TRBD1 (5 bases). The germline V and J ends were trimmed by 1 base and 6 bases, with 9 bases remaining between them. CDR1 and CDR2 from the germline V gene are KGHSH and LQKENI. The CDR3 runs 14 residues.